This T cell receptor (beta chain) was found in a study of T cell changes during pregnancy in multiple sclerosis (dated 2019 in TCRdb). Background on the whole study: The study looked at changes in the T cell repertoire across pregnancy in women with multiple sclerosis.

Library preparation employed the immunoSEQ multiplex PCR assay. Not all clones reach the TCRdb copy of this immuneACCESS table, which keeps in-frame sequences only. Checked studies attribute under half of the gap to unresolved V genes and leave the rest unexplained. Within this sample are around 30,000 clones, with 85% to 95% of them counted one time only. The ten biggest clones cover roughly 5% of the sample. A word on this clone: The specificity of this receptor is unknown. No much larger clone exists at a distance of one base, and base qualities are not known.

CDR1 and CDR2, per the germline V gene, are SGHRS and YFSETQ. V and J are truncated by 4 bases and 2 bases respectively, leaving an intervening sequence of 12 bases. Spanning cysteine to phenylalanine, the CDR3 consists of 14 amino acids. Just CDR3 DNA is preserved here, 42 bases in frame from base 1. Sequencing used CD8+ T cells from peripheral blood mononuclear cells, obtained before pregnancy. The V and J segments used are TRBV5-1 and TRBJ2-5, with a tentative D gene TRBD2 over 5 matching bases. The clonotype originates from a female donor with multiple sclerosis, enrolled in a pregnancy study. The bases are TGCGCCAGCAGCCCGTGGACTCAACAAGAGACCCAGTACTTC. It is translated as CASSPWTQQETQYF.